This is a list of T cell receptor beta chains from one sample in a study of cytomegalovirus exposure and HLA in healthy donors. Profiled with immunoSEQ multiplex PCR; TCRdb holds only in-frame clones, not every one. The data contain tens of thousands of clones, approximately 79% of them singletons. The material sequenced was PBMCs. Receptors originate from a middle-aged woman in good health and CMV-seropositive. CDR3s include the opening cysteine and the closing phenylalanine or tryptophan. The D gene is left open where the match is weak. Not all rows give a size; the values are once, few, many and, for expanded clones, a class.

j_gene: TRBJ2-7; d_gene: NA; v_gene: TRBV5-1; abundance: NA; CDR3nt: TGCGCCAGCAGCTTACGACAGGGGACTAACGAGCAGTACTTC; CDR3aa: CASSLRQGTNEQYF
j_gene: TRBJ2-3; d_gene: NA; v_gene: TRBV21-1; abundance: NA; CDR3nt: TGTGCCAGCAGCACGGACCGGGAGGGCACAGATACGCAGTATTTT; CDR3aa: CASSTDREGTDTQYF
j_gene: TRBJ1-1; d_gene: NA; v_gene: TRBV15; abundance: NA; CDR3nt: TGTGCCACCAGCAGAGGGACAGAACCCGAAGCTTTCTTT; CDR3aa: CATSRGTEPEAFF
j_gene: TRBJ2-7; d_gene: TRBD1; v_gene: TRBV28; abundance: NA; CDR3nt: TGTGCCAGCAGTATCATGGTGGGACAGTTCGGCGAGCAGTACTTC; CDR3aa: CASSIMVGQFGEQYF
j_gene: TRBJ1-1; d_gene: NA; v_gene: TRBV11-2; abundance: few; CDR3nt: TGTGCCAGCAGCTTAAGGTGGGGGCAAGTGAACACTGAAGCTTTCTTT; CDR3aa: CASSLRWGQVNTEAFF
j_gene: TRBJ2-5; d_gene: NA; v_gene: TRBV21-1; abundance: NA; CDR3nt: TGTGCCAGCAGCAAAGCCAGGGAGACTAGCGGGAGTTGGAAGACCCAGTACTTC; CDR3aa: CASSKARETSGSWKTQYF
j_gene: TRBJ2-7; d_gene: TRBD1; v_gene: TRBV5-1; abundance: once; CDR3nt: TGCGCCAGCAGCTTGGAGGGGGCCTCCTTCTACGAGCAGTACTTC; CDR3aa: CASSLEGASFYEQYF
j_gene: TRBJ1-2; d_gene: NA; v_gene: TRBV5-1; abundance: NA; CDR3nt: TGCGCCAGCAGCTTGGGTCTGGCCCCAGGGCGGTTAAACTATGGCTACACCTTC; CDR3aa: CASSLGLAPGRLNYGYTF
j_gene: TRBJ1-5; d_gene: TRBD1; v_gene: TRBV4-2; abundance: NA; CDR3nt: TGTGCCAGCAGCCTTACCGGGACAGGGCGAAGCAATCAGCCCCAGCATTTT; CDR3aa: CASSLTGTGRSNQPQHF
j_gene: TRBJ2-1; d_gene: NA; v_gene: TRBV29-1; abundance: NA; CDR3nt: TGCAGCGTTGAAGTAGGGGCAGCCTACAATGAGCAGTTCTTC; CDR3aa: CSVEVGAAYNEQFF
j_gene: TRBJ2-7; d_gene: TRBD2; v_gene: TRBV28; abundance: once; CDR3nt: TGTGCCAGCAAACCCCCTAGCGGGAGAGGCTCCTACGAGCAGTACTTC; CDR3aa: CASKPPSGRGSYEQYF
j_gene: TRBJ1-5; d_gene: NA; v_gene: TRBV30; abundance: NA; CDR3nt: TGTGCCTGGAGTGAGGGGTCAAGGAGCAATCAGCCCCAGCATTTT; CDR3aa: CAWSEGSRSNQPQHF
j_gene: TRBJ2-2; d_gene: TRBD1; v_gene: TRBV6-1; abundance: once; CDR3nt: TGTGCCAGCAGCCGGGACAGGGTCGGCGGGGAGCTGTTTTTT; CDR3aa: CASSRDRVGGELFF
j_gene: TRBJ2-5; d_gene: NA; v_gene: TRBV9; abundance: NA; CDR3nt: TGTGCCAGCAGCGTAGGGAGGGGTCCTCAAGAGACCCAGTACTTC; CDR3aa: CASSVGRGPQETQYF
j_gene: TRBJ1-1; d_gene: NA; v_gene: TRBV5-1; abundance: NA; CDR3nt: TGCGCCAGCAGGGACTCCCCTAACACTGAAGCTTTCTTT; CDR3aa: CASRDSPNTEAFF
j_gene: TRBJ2-7; d_gene: TRBD1; v_gene: TRBV7-9; abundance: NA; CDR3nt: TGTGCCAGCAGCATGACCGGGACAGGAAAGAACGAGCAGTACTTC; CDR3aa: CASSMTGTGKNEQYF
j_gene: TRBJ1-2; d_gene: TRBD1; v_gene: TRBV6-5; abundance: NA; CDR3nt: TGTGCCAGCAGGGATGGACAGGGATCCTATGGCTACACCTTC; CDR3aa: CASRDGQGSYGYTF
j_gene: TRBJ1-6; d_gene: NA; v_gene: TRBV25-1; abundance: NA; CDR3nt: TGTGCCAGCAGTGGTAATAGGAACAGGGATAATTCACCCCTCCACTTT; CDR3aa: CASSGNRNRDNSPLHF
j_gene: TRBJ2-3; d_gene: TRBD1; v_gene: TRBV27; abundance: NA; CDR3nt: TGTGCCAGCAGTTCTTTCTCCCGCGAACAGGGGGCCAGCACAGATACGCAGTATTTT; CDR3aa: CASSSFSREQGASTDTQYF
j_gene: TRBJ1-1; d_gene: NA; v_gene: TRBV18; abundance: NA; CDR3nt: TGTGCCAGCTCACCAGGCGGGGACCCTGAGTCTTTCTTT; CDR3aa: CASSPGGDPESFF
j_gene: TRBJ1-3; d_gene: TRBD1; v_gene: TRBV18; abundance: NA; CDR3nt: TGTGCCAGCTCACCCGGACAGGGTTCTGGAAACACCATATATTTT; CDR3aa: CASSPGQGSGNTIYF
j_gene: TRBJ2-1; d_gene: TRBD2; v_gene: TRBV6-5; abundance: few; CDR3nt: TGTGCCAGCAGTTCTAGCGGGCCCCCCTACAATGAGCAGTTCTTC; CDR3aa: CASSSSGPPYNEQFF
j_gene: TRBJ1-1; d_gene: NA; v_gene: TRBV4-1; abundance: NA; CDR3nt: TGCGCCAGCAGCCAAGATGCAGGGTCGTCGGACCGGAACACTGAAGCTTTCTTT; CDR3aa: CASSQDAGSSDRNTEAFF
j_gene: TRBJ2-7; d_gene: TRBD2; v_gene: TRBV5-6; abundance: NA; CDR3nt: TGTGCCAGCAGCAGCGGGATTTCTTACGAGCAGTACTTC; CDR3aa: CASSSGISYEQYF
j_gene: TRBJ1-2; d_gene: TRBD1; v_gene: TRBV5-4; abundance: NA; CDR3nt: TGTGCCAGCCGGAGTGTAGGGGGCGGCTATGGCTACACCTTC; CDR3aa: CASRSVGGGYGYTF
j_gene: TRBJ2-7; d_gene: NA; v_gene: TRBV27; abundance: few; CDR3nt: TGTGCATCACAAAAAGGGGCGGGAGAGCAGTACTTC; CDR3aa: CASQKGAGEQYF
j_gene: TRBJ2-5; d_gene: TRBD1; v_gene: TRBV5-6; abundance: NA; CDR3nt: TGTGCCAGCAGCCGTAGACAGGGGGCGAACACCCAGTACTTC; CDR3aa: CASSRRQGANTQYF
j_gene: TRBJ1-1; d_gene: NA; v_gene: TRBV30; abundance: NA; CDR3nt: TGTGCCGCGGAGGTAGGGGGATGGAACACTGAAGCTTTCTTT; CDR3aa: CAAEVGGWNTEAFF
j_gene: TRBJ1-6; d_gene: NA; v_gene: TRBV19; abundance: NA; CDR3nt: TGTGCCAGTAGTCCACAGGGAACAATCCATTCACCCCTCCACTTT; CDR3aa: CASSPQGTIHSPLHF
j_gene: TRBJ2-6; d_gene: NA; v_gene: TRBV28; abundance: NA; CDR3nt: TGTGCCAGCAGTTATGGGGCCAGTGGGGCCAACGTCCTGACTTTC; CDR3aa: CASSYGASGANVLTF
j_gene: TRBJ1-1; d_gene: TRBD1; v_gene: TRBV27; abundance: few; CDR3nt: TGTGCCAGCAGTTTAGAGGGGGCGGCTGAAGCTTTCTTT; CDR3aa: CASSLEGAAEAFF
j_gene: TRBJ2-3; d_gene: NA; v_gene: TRBV7-9; abundance: NA; CDR3nt: TGTGCCAGCAGCCTCGCAGGAGGAGACACAGATACGCAGTATTTT; CDR3aa: CASSLAGGDTDTQYF
j_gene: TRBJ2-7; d_gene: NA; v_gene: TRBV11-2; abundance: NA; CDR3nt: TGTGCCAGCAGCCGAATACTTGGCGAGCAGTACTTC; CDR3aa: CASSRILGEQYF
j_gene: TRBJ1-4; d_gene: TRBD1; v_gene: TRBV4-1; abundance: NA; CDR3nt: TGCGCCAGCAGCCCGGGACAGGGAGCAACTAATGAAAAACTGTTTTTT; CDR3aa: CASSPGQGATNEKLFF
j_gene: TRBJ1-2; d_gene: TRBD1; v_gene: TRBV19; abundance: NA; CDR3nt: TGTGCCAGTAAGGGACAGCCATCTAACTATGGCTACACCTTC; CDR3aa: CASKGQPSNYGYTF
j_gene: TRBJ2-7; d_gene: NA; v_gene: TRBV29-1; abundance: NA; CDR3nt: TGCAGCGTTGTTGCGGGGGCCGAGCAGTACTTC; CDR3aa: CSVVAGAEQYF
j_gene: TRBJ2-2; d_gene: NA; v_gene: TRBV28; abundance: NA; CDR3nt: TGTGCCAGTATTAAAGCAGGGGCCACCGGGGAGCTGTTTTTT; CDR3aa: CASIKAGATGELFF
j_gene: TRBJ2-1; d_gene: TRBD2; v_gene: TRBV6-4; abundance: NA; CDR3nt: TGTGCCAGCAGTCCTAGCGGGGGGGCCAATGAGCAGTTCTTC; CDR3aa: CASSPSGGANEQFF
j_gene: TRBJ1-2; d_gene: NA; v_gene: TRBV25-1; abundance: NA; CDR3nt: TGTGCCAGCCCCCGGGGTCCGATGGCCAGCCTTAACTATGGCTACACCTTC; CDR3aa: CASPRGPMASLNYGYTF
j_gene: TRBJ1-2; d_gene: NA; v_gene: TRBV28; abundance: NA; CDR3nt: TGTGCCAGCAGTTTATTCAGCTATGGCTACACCTTC; CDR3aa: CASSLFSYGYTF
j_gene: TRBJ1-5; d_gene: TRBD1; v_gene: TRBV2; abundance: NA; CDR3nt: TGTGCCAGCAGCGGGGACAGGGTCGGTCAGCCCCAGCATTTT; CDR3aa: CASSGDRVGQPQHF
j_gene: TRBJ2-1; d_gene: NA; v_gene: TRBV4-1; abundance: NA; CDR3nt: TGCGCCAGCAGCCTTACCGGGACTCAGTACAATGAGCAGTTCTTC; CDR3aa: CASSLTGTQYNEQFF
j_gene: TRBJ2-1; d_gene: NA; v_gene: TRBV30; abundance: NA; CDR3nt: TGTGCCTGGTCCCCCCCGAGAGGTCGAGGCGATGAGCAGTTCTTC; CDR3aa: CAWSPPRGRGDEQFF
j_gene: TRBJ1-6; d_gene: TRBD1; v_gene: TRBV9; abundance: once; CDR3nt: TGTGCCAGCAACCCGACAGGGACACTGGCACCCCTCCACTTT; CDR3aa: CASNPTGTLAPLHF
j_gene: TRBJ1-5; d_gene: NA; v_gene: TRBV6-1; abundance: NA; CDR3nt: TGTGCCAGCAGGGGCGGGCACGATAGCAATCAGCCCCAGCATTTT; CDR3aa: CASRGGHDSNQPQHF
j_gene: TRBJ2-7; d_gene: NA; v_gene: TRBV15; abundance: NA; CDR3nt: TGTGCCACCAGCAGGGGTTCTACAGGGAGCTCCTACGAGCAGTACTTC; CDR3aa: CATSRGSTGSSYEQYF
j_gene: TRBJ1-3; d_gene: TRBD1; v_gene: TRBV6-1; abundance: once; CDR3nt: TGTGCCAGCAGTCAAGGACAGGGATGGTCTGGAAACACCATATATTTT; CDR3aa: CASSQGQGWSGNTIYF
j_gene: TRBJ1-4; d_gene: NA; v_gene: TRBV6-1; abundance: NA; CDR3nt: TGTGCCAGCAGTGAAAGGGCTAAAACAGGGTGGAATGAAAAACTGTTTTTT; CDR3aa: CASSERAKTGWNEKLFF
j_gene: TRBJ2-7; d_gene: TRBD2; v_gene: TRBV5-6; abundance: NA; CDR3nt: TGTGCCAGCAGCTTGGGGGCCAGCGGGAGGGCTTCCTACGAGCAGTACTTC; CDR3aa: CASSLGASGRASYEQYF
j_gene: TRBJ2-1; d_gene: TRBD2; v_gene: TRBV30; abundance: NA; CDR3nt: TGTGCCTGGAGCAACGGACTAGCCGGTGAGCAGTTCTTC; CDR3aa: CAWSNGLAGEQFF
j_gene: TRBJ1-5; d_gene: NA; v_gene: TRBV7-9; abundance: NA; CDR3nt: TGTGCCAGCAGCTTACCTGGAGATTATCAGCCCCAGCATTTT; CDR3aa: CASSLPGDYQPQHF
j_gene: TRBJ2-3; d_gene: NA; v_gene: TRBV6-6; abundance: NA; CDR3nt: TGTGCCCACTCGGCGGGAGATACGCAGTATTTT; CDR3aa: CAHSAGDTQYF
j_gene: TRBJ2-5; d_gene: TRBD1; v_gene: TRBV27; abundance: NA; CDR3nt: TGTGCCAGCAGCCCTGTCCGGACAGGGGAGACCCAGTACTTC; CDR3aa: CASSPVRTGETQYF
j_gene: TRBJ2-1; d_gene: TRBD1; v_gene: TRBV19; abundance: few; CDR3nt: TGTGCCAGTAGTATCCGGGACAGTGATAGTTACAATGAGCAGTTCTTC; CDR3aa: CASSIRDSDSYNEQFF
j_gene: TRBJ2-2; d_gene: TRBD1; v_gene: TRBV30; abundance: NA; CDR3nt: TGTGCCTGGAGTGGGGCAGGGGGCTTTGGCACCGGGGAGCTGTTTTTT; CDR3aa: CAWSGAGGFGTGELFF
j_gene: TRBJ2-7; d_gene: NA; v_gene: TRBV28; abundance: NA; CDR3nt: TGTGCCAGCAGAAATAACAAAGGGGCAGGGGACTACGAGCAGTACTTC; CDR3aa: CASRNNKGAGDYEQYF
j_gene: TRBJ2-7; d_gene: NA; v_gene: TRBV6-5; abundance: few; CDR3nt: TGTGCCAGCAGTTACTCCCCGGACAGTAGGCCCTACGAGCAGTACTTC; CDR3aa: CASSYSPDSRPYEQYF